Below, one T cell receptor beta chain is given with its context. The antigen is not known. Within the sample, other DNA sequences also encode this same CDR3. These data are taken from a study of shared clonotypes between healthy human individuals. Whole-study results and caveats: Naive subsets generally exceeded memory subsets in estimated richness.

TCRdb keeps only in-frame clones here, not all; method: immunoSEQ multiplex PCR. The sample lists about 2.4 million clones; around 90% were seen once. CDR3 length: 15 amino acids. The V and J ends lost 1 base and 0 bases, in that order; junction bases with no gene match: 3. CDR1 is SGHTA and CDR2 is FQGTGA in the germline V gene. The chain employs TRBV7-3 and TRBJ2-7; 7 nucleotides agree with TRBD2. The receptor was isolated from a man aged 18-30 years in good health. Sequencing used naive CD4+ T cells sorted from blood. Subset given: CD45RA+ positively selected. Here the CDR3 DNA reads TGTGCCAGCAGCTTAAGCGGGGGAAGCTCCTACGAGCAGTACTTC. Amino acids: CASSLSGGSSYEQYF.